This TCR beta chain was obtained from a study of T cell clonality in common variable immunodeficiency. Germline-derived CDR1 and CDR2 are SGHTA and FQGNSA. Trimming took off 5 bases at V and 8 bases at J, with 15 bases between the two ends. The CDR3 totals 14 residues. Repertoires were generated with immunoSEQ multiplex PCR, while TCRdb's copy carries only in-frame clones and drops some. The sample holds around 32,000 clones, and no clone turns up only once. Findings of the study overall: Patient heterogeneity in the CVID cohort limited correlations between repertoire features and clinical complications. Common variable immunodeficiency TCR beta sequences reportedly had fewer deletions and N-nucleotide insertions. Shared TCRbeta clones were fewer between CVID subjects than controls. CVID subjects had higher TCRbeta clonality than healthy controls, most marked in about a third.

This clone was seen at least ten times. What it binds is unknown. Read coverage stops 3 residues before the CDR3 terminus; the germline J gene supplies the remainder. The origin of this receptor is a person aged 18 to 70 in good health. V and J are TRBV7-2 and TRBJ1-4; unclear D gene. Sequencing was done on a sample of peripheral blood mononuclear cells. The CDR3 reads CASSLREAGEKLFF. The sequenced part of the CDR3 DNA is TGTGCCAGCAGCCTCCGGGAGGCGGGAGAAAAA.